The 26 T cell receptor beta chains reported below all come from one sample, sequenced in a study of T cell changes during pregnancy in multiple sclerosis. Clones were read by immunoSEQ multiplex PCR, and TCRdb kept only the in-frame ones, dropping some. The sample yields about 100,000 clones, 80% to 95% seen once. The sequencing here drew on peripheral blood, taken after pregnancy. All receptors derive from a female donor with multiple sclerosis, enrolled in a pregnancy study.

This rearrangement joins TRBV27 to TRBJ2-2; possible D gene TRBD1, 5 bases. CDR1 and CDR2 (germline): MNHEY, SMNVEV (reference sequence). The V end lost 5 bases, the J end lost 0 bases, and 10 bases lay between the germline ends. The CDR3 loop spans 15 amino acids. The CDR3 bases are TGTGCCAGCAGTCTCGGACAAGCGAACACCGGGGAGCTGTTTTTT. It is translated as CASSLGQANTGELFF.

CDR3 DNA sequence: TGTGCCAGCAGTGGACGACAGGGTATGAACACTGAAGCTTTCTTT. It is translated as CASSGRQGMNTEAFF. This rearrangement joins TRBV2 to TRBJ1-1; 7 bases are a match to TRBD1. Germline V gene data show CDR1 as SNHLY and CDR2 as FYNNEI. The CDR3 is made up of 15 amino acids. After removal of 4 bases from V and 0 bases from J, the junction contained 5 bases not matched to a gene.

This chain links TRBV18 with TRBJ2-5, with TRBD1 as a possible D gene (5 bases). Trimming shortened V by 5 bases and J by 2 bases, and 9 bases separated the two germline ends. CDR1 is KGHSH, CDR2 LQKENI, per germline. The CDR3 is made up of 13 amino acids. The CDR3 nucleotides read TGTGCCAGCTCAGTTGACAGACAAGAGACCCAGTACTTC. This translates into CASSVDRQETQYF.

The chain uses TRBV6-1 and TRBJ2-7; possibly TRBD2 for D (6 bases). V was cut by 1 base and J by 3 bases, with 13 bases left in between. CDR1 and CDR2 from the germline V gene are MNHNS and SASEGT. The CDR3 is 15 residues long. This CDR3 is CASSEGSGLSYEQYF. In DNA form, the CDR3 reads TGTGCCAGCAGTGAAGGGTCGGGACTTAGCTACGAGCAGTACTTC.

This clone was recorded once. The chain combines TRBV18 with TRBJ2-2, with D perhaps matching TRBD2 (5 bases). The germline gives CDR1 KGHSH, CDR2 LQKENI. The ends were cut back, 4 bases at V and 1 base at J, with 13 bases in the middle. The CDR3 consists of 16 residues. The CDR3 nucleotides read TGTGCCAGCTCACACCCGGTGGGGAGGAACACCGGGGAGCTGTTTTTT. As protein: CASSHPVGRNTGELFF.

V usage is TRBV11-2 and J usage is TRBJ2-3; tentatively, D is TRBD2 (6 bases). The CDR3 loop spans 15 amino acids. Per germline, CDR1 SGHAT and CDR2 FQNNGV. V shed 3 bases and J shed 1 base, with 11 bases lying between them. The CDR3 DNA sequence: TGTGCCAGCAGCTTTACCTCGGGGGGCACAGATACGCAGTATTTT. This encodes CASSFTSGGTDTQYF.

This chain links TRBV19 with TRBJ1-2, with 7 bases lining up with TRBD1. The germline V gene encodes CDR1 LNHDA and CDR2 SQIVND (reference sequence). Trimming at V came to 5 bases and at J to 4 bases, leaving 7 bases not matched to a gene. The CDR3 has 14 residues. The CDR3 DNA follows: TGTGCCAGTAGTCCGACGACAGGGCTCTATGGCTACACCTTC. Its protein product is CASSPTTGLYGYTF.

V and J are TRBV4-3 and TRBJ1-6; D is unresolved. Germline-derived CDR1 and CDR2 are LGHNA and YSLEER. The CDR3 is made up of 15 amino acids. With 3 bases removed from V and 1 base from J, the gap between germline ends came to 7 bases. CDR3 in DNA: TGCGCCAGCAGCCACGGGAATTCCTATAATTCACCCCTCCACTTT. Protein product: CASSHGNSYNSPLHF.

The CDR3 reads CASTKDRASNQPQHF. The CDR3 nucleotides read TGTGCCAGCACCAAGGACAGGGCTAGCAATCAGCCCCAGCATTTT. The V and J genes are TRBV6-6 and TRBJ1-5; 8 positions match TRBD1. The CDR3 is made up of 15 amino acids. J gave up 0 bases and V 7 bases, and 5 bases lay outside the gene matches. Germline CDR1 is MNHNY and CDR2 is SVGAGI (reference sequence).

The chain combines TRBV7-6 with TRBJ2-7, with D perhaps matching TRBD2 (6 bases). The CDR3 runs to 15 residues. With 1 base removed from V and 2 bases from J, the gap between germline ends came to 12 bases. The V gene's germline CDR1 is SGHVS and CDR2 FNYEAQ. The CDR3 is CASSLVEGLAYEQYF. The CDR3 DNA follows: TGTGCCAGCAGCTTAGTCGAGGGACTGGCCTACGAGCAGTACTTC.

This rearrangement joins TRBV29-1 to TRBJ2-1; the match to TRBD1 covers 8 bases. The V gene's germline CDR1 is SQVTM and CDR2 ANQGSEA. V trimming: 1 base; J trimming: 7 bases; junction bases outside the gene matches: 3. The CDR3 contains 13 residues. CDR3 sequence: CSVEGQGLNEQFF. CDR3 nucleotides: TGCAGCGTTGAAGGACAGGGGTTGAATGAGCAGTTCTTC.

This clone was picked up one time. The chain's CDR3 is CATYDSTGELFF. As DNA, the CDR3 is TGTGCCACATACGACAGCACCGGGGAGCTGTTTTTT. The chain links TRBV28 to TRBJ2-2; D is possibly TRBD1 (5 bases). Trimming removed 10 bases at V and 4 bases at J, with 10 bases between. The CDR3 is made up of 12 amino acids. Germline values: CDR1 MDHEN, CDR2 SYDVKM.

This chain links TRBV5-1 with TRBJ1-1; TRBD1 aligns across 9 bases. V dropped 0 bases and J dropped 2; count of bases not matched to a gene: 2. The CDR3 has 15 amino acids. In germline, CDR1 is SGHRS, CDR2 YFSETQ. CDR3 region: CASSLGDRANTEAFF. CDR3 in DNA: TGCGCCAGCAGCTTGGGGGACAGGGCCAACACTGAAGCTTTCTTT.

The chain joins TRBV9 to TRBJ2-1; 15 nucleotides match TRBD2. The germline V gene encodes CDR1 SGDLS and CDR2 YYNGEE. The CDR3 is made up of 17 amino acids. V was pared by 4 bases and J by 6 bases, with 8 bases of the junction left unmatched. The CDR3 coding sequence is TGTGCCAGCAGCTCTCGACGGACTAGCGGGAGGGCCAATGAGCAGTTCTTC. It yields the protein CASSSRRTSGRANEQFF.

The rearrangement joins TRBV4-2 to TRBJ2-3; 10 positions agree with TRBD1. V lost 4 bases to trimming and J lost 4 bases; unmatched junction nucleotides: 23. The germline CDR1 and CDR2 sequences are LGHNA and YNFKEQ. The CDR3 runs to 21 residues. The CDR3 DNA reads TGTGCCAGCAGCCTCATAGGACACGGACAGGGGGTCCAGCGGCGTCCAGATACGCAGTATTTT. Amino acid sequence: CASSLIGHGQGVQRRPDTQYF.

J is TRBJ1-1 and V is TRBV7-2; D may be TRBD1 (5 bases). This CDR3 comprises 15 residues. Trimming removed 2 bases at V and 4 bases at J, with 14 bases between. CDR1 and CDR2 (germline): SGHTA, FQGNSA. The CDR3 protein is CASSLIGVGGTEAFF. The CDR3 nucleotides read TGTGCCAGCAGCTTAATTGGGGTCGGGGGCACTGAAGCTTTCTTT.

This clone came up once. The chain combines TRBV5-1 with TRBJ2-3; TRBD2 matches at 13 bases. The V and J ends lost 8 bases and 9 bases, in that order; junction bases with no gene match: 12. Germline assignment: CDR1 SGHRS and CDR2 YFSETQ. The length of the CDR3 is 15 residues. CDR3 region: CASTPGTSGIQTQYF. CDR3 coding DNA: TGCGCCAGTACCCCCGGGACTAGCGGGATTCAGACGCAGTATTTT.

The V call is TRBV9, the J call TRBJ1-4; TRBD1 aligns across 8 bases. Trimming removed 3 bases from V and 0 bases from J; junction bases left unmatched: 4. This CDR3 comprises 16 residues. Germline assignment: CDR1 SGDLS and CDR2 YYNGEE. The CDR3 bases are TGTGCCAGCAGCGCCCTGGACAGGGCAACTAATGAAAAACTGTTTTTT. It translates to CASSALDRATNEKLFF.

As concerns this clone: The same CDR3 also results from other DNA sequences found in this sample. This chain uses TRBV27 with TRBJ1-6; TRBD1 matches 9 bases. Germline V gene data show CDR1 as MNHEY and CDR2 as SMNVEV (reference sequence). The CDR3 loop spans 14 amino acids. V was pared by 2 bases and J by 7 bases, with 0 bases of the junction left unmatched. The CDR3 sequence: CASSLGQGNSPLHF. As DNA, the CDR3 is TGTGCCAGCAGTTTAGGACAGGGGAATTCACCCCTCCACTTT.

The chain employs TRBV21-1 and TRBJ1-5; TRBD1 is the table's D call, not checked against the DNA. TRBV21-1 is labeled a pseudogene. This CDR3 region has 15 residues. The CDR3 DNA sequence: TGTGCCAGCAGCATAAAGACAGGGGGAGGTCAGCCCCAGCATTTT. Protein sequence: CASSIKTGGGQPQHF.

The genes are TRBV19 and TRBJ1-2; 9 positions match TRBD1. Germline V gene sequence: CDR1 LNHDA, CDR2 SQIVND (reference sequence). The CDR3 covers 16 residues. Trimming took 0 bases from V and 3 from J; bases not matched to a gene: 5. Here the CDR3 reads CASSIDPGQGHYGYTF. The CDR3 nucleotides are TGTGCCAGTAGTATAGACCCGGGACAGGGACACTATGGCTACACCTTC. Full variable domain (outside the CDR3, taken from reference TRBV19 and TRBJ1-2): DGGITQSPKYLFRKEGQNVTLSCEQNLNHDAMYWYRQDPGQGLRLIYYSQIVNDFQKGDIAEGYSVSREKKESFPLTVTSAQKNPTAFYLCASSIDPGQGHYGYTFGSGTRLTVV.

The chain employs TRBV25-1 and TRBJ1-2; tentative D call: TRBD1 (5 bases). The CDR3 sequence is 14 residues long. Between the trimmed V and J ends, which lost 4 bases and 8 bases, there was a span of 17 bases. The germline V gene has CDR1 MGHDK and CDR2 SYGVNS. The CDR3 DNA is TGTGCCAGCAGTGCCCTCGTGGGGGGACTGGGCTACACCTTC. The encoded protein is CASSALVGGLGYTF.

This chain connects TRBV25-1 to TRBJ1-6, with a possible D match to TRBD1 (6 bases). Trimming shortened V by 1 base and J by 10 bases, and 14 bases separated the two germline ends. There are 15 residues in the CDR3. Germline-derived CDR1 and CDR2 are MGHDK and SYGVNS. Written as DNA, the CDR3 is TGTGCCAGCAGTGAATTGGCAGGGGTGGACTCACCCCTCCACTTT. Amino acid sequence: CASSELAGVDSPLHF.

This chain links TRBV6-1 with TRBJ1-6, with TRBD1 matching 7 bases. V lost 6 bases, J lost 6 bases, and 8 bases stayed unmatched. Germline CDR1 and CDR2: MNHNS and SASEGT. The CDR3 has 15 amino acids. The CDR3, as DNA: TGTGCCAGCAGGGAACCGACAGGGTTTAATTCACCCCTCCACTTT. Protein product: CASREPTGFNSPLHF.

The genes are TRBV5-5 and TRBJ2-7, with D tentatively TRBD2 (6 bases). CDR3 length equals 16 residues. Germline V gene sequence: CDR1 SGHKS, CDR2 YYEKEE (reference sequence). The germline V and J ends were trimmed by 1 base and 0 bases, with 14 bases remaining between them. Here the CDR3 DNA reads TGTGCCAGCAGCTTGCGGGGGTTTCCCAGCTCCTACGAGCAGTACTTC. Translating it yields CASSLRGFPSSYEQYF.

The chain has TRBV7-2 and TRBJ2-1; D unresolved. Germline CDR1 SGHTA, CDR2 FQGNSA. The length of the CDR3 is 16 residues. V lost 3 bases and J lost 0, with 12 bases in between. CDR3 DNA: TGTGCCAGCAGCTTCGCCGGGTCTAGCTCCTACAATGAGCAGTTCTTC. This sequence encodes CASSFAGSSSYNEQFF.